The clone carrying this T cell receptor beta chain appeared once. Profiling relied on immunoSEQ multiplex PCR, and the TCRdb table lists in-frame clones only, not all of them. The sample consists of 200,000 or so clones, roughly 80% of them appearing once. This entry belongs to a study of blood T cell repertoires in COVID-19. Overall study context: Samples came from the United States, Italy and Spain, spanning acute and convalescent COVID-19.

CDR1 LGHNA and CDR2 YNFKEQ come from the germline V gene. V trimming: 2 bases; J trimming: 6 bases; junction bases outside the gene matches: 5. The CDR3 runs 14 residues. The V gene is TRBV4-2, the J gene TRBJ1-2; 8 nucleotides agree with TRBD1. This TCR was recovered from a man aged 35 to 55 who had recovered from COVID-19. Source material: PBMCs or T cells enriched from blood (not recorded which). Here the CDR3 reads CASSQPGQGDGYTF. Written as DNA, the CDR3 is TGTGCCAGCAGCCAACCCGGACAGGGAGATGGCTACACCTTC.